The 7 T cell receptor beta chains reported below all come from one sample, sequenced in a study of T-cell reconstitution after alpha-beta-depleted transplantation in children. The TCRbeta library incorporated unique molecular identifiers. TCRdb independently ran MiXCR on the PCR reads; one entry per CDR3 protein. The sample includes over 550,000 distinct CDR3 sequences, more than 9% seen only once; the top ten take about 4.3%. Material: PBMCs from the stem cell graft donor, obtained from the stem cell graft. These receptors were obtained from a human donor who donated a stem cell graft to a child with acute myeloid leukemia.

Ten or more counts support this clonotype. The chain couples TRBV7-8 to TRBJ2-1, with D hard to call. The CDR3 is 15 amino acids. CDR1 and CDR2 (germline): SGHVS, FQNEAQ. V dropped 4 bases and J dropped 4 bases, with 14 bases sitting between them. The CDR3 bases are TGTGCCAGCAGCTCTCGGCCCAATTCTTACAATGAGCAGTTCTTC. Amino acids: CASSSRPNSYNEQFF.

A note on this clonotype: Likely a read error: the CDR3 ends without its conserved phenylalanine or tryptophan. It is unclear where the CDR3 begins or ends on the DNA, so no DNA is shown, and the CDR3 is as TCRdb lists it. The chain recombines TRBV18 with TRBJ2-4; the table's D call, TRBD1, was not checked against the DNA. Both ends counted, the CDR3 spans 12 residues. Germline loops: CDR1 KGHSH, CDR2 LQKENI. CDR3 in amino acids: CASSPIGQGLYI.

This clonotype was seen a handful of times. The chain couples TRBV4-3 to TRBJ2-7, with 10 bases matching TRBD2. This CDR3 comprises 16 residues. Unmatched junction bases numbered 6, after V lost 1 base and J lost 3 bases. Germline-derived CDR1 and CDR2 are LGHNA and YSLEER. The chain's CDR3 is CASSQAGLAPSYEQYF. CDR3 DNA sequence: TGCGCCAGCAGCCAAGCGGGACTAGCGCCGAGCTACGAGCAGTACTTC.

At least ten counts were recorded for this clonotype. CDR3 sequence (DNA): TGCAGTGCCCCCGACCCCAGACTAGCGGGAGGAGAGACCCAGTACTTC. Translated: CSAPDPRLAGGETQYF. The genes are TRBV20-1 and TRBJ2-5, with TRBD2 matching 13 bases. This CDR3 has 16 residues. Trimming at V came to 6 bases and at J to 4 bases, leaving 11 bases not matched to a gene. Germline V lookup: CDR1 DFQATT, CDR2 SNEGSKA (reference sequence).

This clonotype was detected ten times or more. The chain uses TRBV9 and TRBJ2-7; D is unclear. Germline CDR1 SGDLS, CDR2 YYNGEE. V was shortened by 0 bases and J by 2 bases, with 9 bases between the two germline ends. The CDR3 is made up of 14 amino acids. The DNA for the CDR3 is TGTGCCAGCAGCGTAGCAGCGAACCCCTACGAGCAGTACTTC. Protein: CASSVAANPYEQYF. Complete variable domain (other parts from reference TRBV9 and TRBJ2-7): DSGVTQTPKHLITATGQRVTLRCSPRSGDLSVYWYQQSLDQGLQFLIQYYNGEERAKGNILERFSAQQFPDLHSELNLSSLELGDSALYFCASSVAANPYEQYFGPGTRLTVT.

This clonotype was found many times. V usage is TRBV29-1 and J usage is TRBJ2-5; 10 bases line up with TRBD2. Germline V CDR1 and CDR2: SQVTM, ANQGSEA. Trimming cost V 4 bases and J 5 bases; bases outside gene matches: 13. The CDR3 spans 16 residues. CDR3 DNA sequence: TGCAGCGTTGTCGGATTCCTAGCGGGAGAATTGGAGACCCAGTACTTC. This encodes CSVVGFLAGELETQYF.

The chain employs TRBV5-1 and TRBJ2-5, with D perhaps TRBD1 or TRBD2 (5 bases each). This CDR3 contains 15 residues. The germline gives CDR1 SGHRS, CDR2 YFSETQ. The ends were cut back, 3 bases at V and 0 bases at J, with 12 bases in the middle. This CDR3 is CASSSTPGHQETQYF. The CDR3 region has the DNA TGCGCCAGCAGCTCAACCCCGGGACACCAAGAGACCCAGTACTTC.